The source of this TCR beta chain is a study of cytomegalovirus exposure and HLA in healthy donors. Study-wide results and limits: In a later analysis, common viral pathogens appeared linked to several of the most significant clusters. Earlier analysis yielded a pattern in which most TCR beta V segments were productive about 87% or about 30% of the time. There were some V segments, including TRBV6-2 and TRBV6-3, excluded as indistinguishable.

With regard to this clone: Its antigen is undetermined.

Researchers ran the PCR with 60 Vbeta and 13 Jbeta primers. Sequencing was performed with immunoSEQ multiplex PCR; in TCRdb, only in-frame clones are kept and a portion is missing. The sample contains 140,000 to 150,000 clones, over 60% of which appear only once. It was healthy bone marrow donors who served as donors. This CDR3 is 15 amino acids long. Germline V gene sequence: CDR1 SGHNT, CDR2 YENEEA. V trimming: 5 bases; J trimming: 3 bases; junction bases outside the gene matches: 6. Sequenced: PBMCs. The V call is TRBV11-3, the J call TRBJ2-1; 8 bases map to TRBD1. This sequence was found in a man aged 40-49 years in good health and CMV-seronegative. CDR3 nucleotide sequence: TGTGCCAGCAGCCCTGAAGGACAGGGCTACAATGAGCAGTTCTTC. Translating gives CASSPEGQGYNEQFF.